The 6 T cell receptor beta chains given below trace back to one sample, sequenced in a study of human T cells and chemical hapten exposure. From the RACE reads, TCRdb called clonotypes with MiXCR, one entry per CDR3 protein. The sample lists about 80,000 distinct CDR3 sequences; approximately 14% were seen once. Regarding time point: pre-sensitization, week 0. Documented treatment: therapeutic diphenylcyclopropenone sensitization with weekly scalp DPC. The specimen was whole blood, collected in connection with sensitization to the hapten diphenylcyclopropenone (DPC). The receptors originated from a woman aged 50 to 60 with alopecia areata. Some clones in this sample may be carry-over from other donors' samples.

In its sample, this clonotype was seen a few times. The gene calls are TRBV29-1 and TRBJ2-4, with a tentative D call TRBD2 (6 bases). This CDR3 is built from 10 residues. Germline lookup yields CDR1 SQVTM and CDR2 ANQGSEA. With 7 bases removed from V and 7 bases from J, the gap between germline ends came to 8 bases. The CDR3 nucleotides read TGCAGCGGGGGGGAGAACATTCAGTACTTC. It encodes CSGGENIQYF.

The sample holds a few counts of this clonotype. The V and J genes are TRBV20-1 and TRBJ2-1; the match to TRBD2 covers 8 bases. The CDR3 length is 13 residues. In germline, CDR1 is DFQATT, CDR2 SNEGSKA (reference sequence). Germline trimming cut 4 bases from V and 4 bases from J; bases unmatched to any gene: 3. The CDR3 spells CSAKLADYNEQFF. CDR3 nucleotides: TGCAGTGCTAAACTAGCGGATTACAATGAGCAGTTCTTC.

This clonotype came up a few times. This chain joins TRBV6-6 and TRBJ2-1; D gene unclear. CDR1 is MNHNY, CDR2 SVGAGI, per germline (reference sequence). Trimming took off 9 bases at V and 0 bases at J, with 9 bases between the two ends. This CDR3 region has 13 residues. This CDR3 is CASRPSSYNEQFF. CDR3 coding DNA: TGTGCCAGTCGCCCGAGCTCCTACAATGAGCAGTTCTTC.

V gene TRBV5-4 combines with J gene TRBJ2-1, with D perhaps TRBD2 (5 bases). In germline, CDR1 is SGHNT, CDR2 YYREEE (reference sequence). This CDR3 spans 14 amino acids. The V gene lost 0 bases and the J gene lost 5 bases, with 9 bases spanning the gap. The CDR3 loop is CASSLVNGNNEQFF. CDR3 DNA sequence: TGTGCCAGCAGCTTGGTAAACGGGAACAATGAGCAGTTCTTC.

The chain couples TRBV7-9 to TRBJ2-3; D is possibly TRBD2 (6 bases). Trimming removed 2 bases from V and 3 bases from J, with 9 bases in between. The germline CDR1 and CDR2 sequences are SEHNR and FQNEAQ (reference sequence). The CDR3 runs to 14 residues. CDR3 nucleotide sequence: TGTGCCAGCAGCTTAACGGGAGTAACAGATACGCAGTATTTT. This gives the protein CASSLTGVTDTQYF.

The CDR3 sequence is CASRTTSGSPSEQYF. CDR3 DNA sequence: TGTGCCAGCAGGACGACTAGCGGGAGTCCCAGCGAGCAGTACTTC. J is TRBJ2-7 and V is TRBV6-5; 12 bases fit TRBD2. The CDR3 is 15 amino acids. CDR1 MNHEY and CDR2 SVGAGI come from the germline V gene. The V and J ends lost 6 bases and 6 bases, in that order; junction bases with no gene match: 9.